Shown below are 13 T cell receptor beta chains from a single sample sequenced in a study of blood T cell repertoires in COVID-19. The assay was immunoSEQ multiplex PCR, and TCRdb's table has in-frame clones only and misses some. Among 100,000 to 150,000 clones, roughly nine tenths were seen once, and the ten largest hold roughly 4.5%. The sequencing input was peripheral blood. Receptors originate from a man between 60 and 75 years old with COVID-19, enrolled during active disease.

The chain joins TRBV6-4 to TRBJ2-3; 9 positions agree with TRBD2. Germline V gene lookup returns CDR1 MRHNA and CDR2 SNTAGT. CDR3 length: 15 residues. Trimming at V came to 5 bases and at J to 0 bases, leaving 3 bases not matched to a gene. The CDR3 protein is CASSNSGRSTDTQYF. DNA for the CDR3: TGTGCCAGCAGTAATAGCGGGAGAAGCACAGATACGCAGTATTTT.

The chain uses TRBV15 and TRBJ1-1, with D possibly matching TRBD1 (5 bases). Germline V gives CDR1 LNHNV, CDR2 YYDKDF (reference sequence). V lost 0 bases, J lost 8 bases, and 7 bases lay in between. This CDR3 comprises 12 residues. The CDR3 DNA is TGTGCCACCAGCAGAGATGGGGGGGAAGCTTTCTTT. This sequence encodes CATSRDGGEAFF.

The chain combines TRBV24-1 with TRBJ2-5, with 8 bases identical to TRBD1. Trimming at V came to 9 bases and at J to 4 bases, leaving 3 bases not matched to a gene. This CDR3 is 12 amino acids long. Germline V gene data show CDR1 as KGHDR and CDR2 as SFDVKD. CDR3 coding DNA: TGTGCCACCGGACAGGGAGCAGAGACCCAGTACTTC. It yields the protein CATGQGAETQYF.

This clone was detected once. Other DNA sequences from this sample encode an identical CDR3 as well. The chain carries TRBV5-1 and TRBJ2-7; TRBD2 is a possible D gene (5 bases). With 0 bases removed from V and 0 bases from J, the gap between germline ends came to 7 bases. Germline V gene lookup returns CDR1 SGHRS and CDR2 YFSETQ. The CDR3 extends over 14 amino acids. CDR3 nucleotides: TGCGCCAGCAGCTTGGGAGGGTTCTCCTACGAGCAGTACTTC. Protein: CASSLGGFSYEQYF.

The chain links TRBV28 to TRBJ2-5, with D perhaps TRBD1 (5 bases). V was pared by 10 bases and J by 7 bases, with 22 bases between. Germline V gene data show CDR1 as MDHEN and CDR2 as SYDVKM. CDR3 size: 14 residues. For the CDR3, the DNA is TGTGCCACCCTAGACAGCCCTAGTCGTGGGACCCAGTACTTC. Its protein product is CATLDSPSRGTQYF. The entire variable domain, with the rest obtained from reference TRBV28 and TRBJ2-5, is as follows: DVKVTQSSRYLVKRTGEKVFLECVQDMDHENMFWYRQDPGLGLRLIYFSYDVKMKEKGDIPEGYSVSREKKERFSLILESASTNQTSMYLCATLDSPSRGTQYFGPGTRLLVL.

This clone was detected a few times. Here the CDR3 reads CSVAGQGVGQPQHF. The CDR3 DNA reads TGCAGCGTTGCAGGACAGGGGGTAGGTCAGCCCCAGCATTTT. The chain joins TRBV29-1 to TRBJ1-5, with 10 bases identical to TRBD1. This CDR3 has 14 amino acids. The germline gives CDR1 SQVTM, CDR2 ANQGSEA. Germline trimming cut 4 bases from V and 6 bases from J; bases unmatched to any gene: 6.

This sequence joins TRBV9 and TRBJ1-4; 7 nucleotides align to TRBD1. In germline, CDR1 is SGDLS, CDR2 YYNGEE. The V segment lost 0 bases and the J segment 5 bases; nucleotides outside the gene matches: 1. The CDR3 sequence is 14 residues long. The CDR3 bases are TGTGCCAGCAGCGTAGCGGGACAGAATGAAAAACTGTTTTTT. Encoded protein: CASSVAGQNEKLFF.

The chain is built from TRBV7-7 and TRBJ1-1; TRBD1 is a possible D gene (6 bases). The CDR3 contains 18 residues. Between the trimmed V and J ends, which lost 5 bases and 1 base, there was a span of 23 bases. Looked up from germline, CDR1 is SSHAT and CDR2 is FNYEAQ (reference sequence). This CDR3 reads CASSPGSGALPSNTEAFF. The DNA for the CDR3 is TGTGCCAGCAGCCCCGGTTCAGGGGCCCTACCTTCGAACACTGAAGCTTTCTTT. Full variable domain (missing parts from reference TRBV7-7 and TRBJ1-1): GAGVSQSPRYKVTKRGQDVTLRCDPISSHATLYWYQQALGQGPEFLTYFNYEAQPDKSGLPSDRFSAERPEGSISTLTIQRTEQRDSAMYRCASSPGSGALPSNTEAFFGQGTRLTVV.

V and J are TRBV19 and TRBJ1-2; D is unclear. Germline loops: CDR1 LNHDA, CDR2 SQIVND (reference sequence). CDR3 length equals 16 residues. Deletions cut 7 bases from V and 0 bases from J, with 18 bases between. The CDR3 region is CASTLEGRPANYGYTF. The CDR3 nucleotides read TGTGCCAGTACCTTAGAAGGCAGGCCAGCTAACTATGGCTACACCTTC. Supplemented by reference TRBV19 and TRBJ1-2, the full variable domain reads DGGITQSPKYLFRKEGQNVTLSCEQNLNHDAMYWYRQDPGQGLRLIYYSQIVNDFQKGDIAEGYSVSREKKESFPLTVTSAQKNPTAFYLCASTLEGRPANYGYTFGSGTRLTVV.

In this sample, this clone turned up a few times. The CDR3 nucleotides read TGTGCCAGCAGCGTCCCAATGGGGGGAGCTAACTATGGCTACACCTTC. It specifies CASSVPMGGANYGYTF. The rearrangement links TRBV7-2 to TRBJ1-2; a possible D gene is TRBD1 (5 bases). CDR1 SGHTA and CDR2 FQGNSA come from the germline V gene. The CDR3 totals 16 residues. Trimming cost V 5 bases and J 0 bases, with 16 bases left between them.

The rearrangement uses TRBV4-2 and TRBJ2-3; 7 nucleotides match TRBD2. CDR1 is LGHNA, CDR2 YNFKEQ, per germline. The CDR3 covers 16 residues. Trimming took 3 bases from V and 4 from J; bases not matched to a gene: 10. CDR3 sequence (DNA): TGTGCCAGCAGCCAGCCCGGGACTATGAGATCAGATACGCAGTATTTT. This encodes CASSQPGTMRSDTQYF.

The chain links TRBV10-3 to TRBJ2-1; 7 bases agree with TRBD2. The trim removed 10 bases at V and 5 bases at J, leaving 11 bases unmatched. The germline V gene has CDR1 ENHRY and CDR2 SYGVKD. This CDR3 region has 14 residues. As DNA, the CDR3 is TGTGCCACCGCTTTCGGGGGAGGGGACAATGAGCAGTTCTTC. Its protein is CATAFGGGDNEQFF.

V is TRBV4-1 and J is TRBJ2-2; TRBD2 agrees at 8 bases. Looked up from germline, CDR1 is MGHRA and CDR2 is YSYEKL. This CDR3 has 16 amino acids. V gave up 1 base and J gave up 4 bases; unmatched junction bases: 5. This chain's CDR3 is CASSQASGRATGELFF. CDR3 coding DNA: TGCGCCAGCAGCCAAGCTTCCGGGAGGGCCACCGGGGAGCTGTTTTTT.